Following are 23 T cell receptor beta chains from one sample sequenced in a study of shared clonotypes between healthy human individuals. Method: immunoSEQ multiplex PCR; TCRdb's copy keeps in-frame clones and lacks some. Counted here are almost 750,000 clones, roughly 72% occurring once; the ten biggest clones make up approximately 2%. Sequenced: memory CD4+ T cells sorted from blood. Subset meaning: CD45RA-negative fraction. Receptors originate from a young woman in good health.

The V call is TRBV10-1, the J call TRBJ2-7, with 10 nucleotides matching TRBD1. The germline V gene has CDR1 WNHNN and CDR2 SYGVQD (reference sequence). The ends lost 4 bases at V and 3 bases at J; junction bases unmatched: 18. The CDR3 runs 19 residues. The CDR3 nucleotides read TGCGCCAGCAGTGCCGGTCATTTCCGGGGACAGGGGCCGATCTACGAGCAGTACTTC. It translates to CASSAGHFRGQGPIYEQYF.

The chain links TRBV5-1 to TRBJ2-1; a weak D match, TRBD2 (6 bases). Trimming removed 5 bases from V and 4 bases from J, with 16 bases in between. Germline V gene lookup returns CDR1 SGHRS and CDR2 YFSETQ. This CDR3 is built from 15 residues. CDR3: CASRVEAGLYNEQFF. In DNA form, the CDR3 reads TGCGCCAGCAGAGTCGAGGCGGGGCTTTACAATGAGCAGTTCTTC.

The J gene is TRBJ2-1, the V gene TRBV19, with 8 bases fitting TRBD2. The CDR3 contains 14 residues. The germline gives CDR1 LNHDA, CDR2 SQIVND (reference sequence). The trim removed 3 bases at V and 6 bases at J, leaving 4 bases unmatched. The CDR3 nucleotides read TGTGCCAGTAGTATGGGGACTAGTGGCAATGAGCAGTTCTTC. It translates to CASSMGTSGNEQFF.

This clone has a count of ten or more. The chain has TRBV6-1 and TRBJ1-5, with 7 bases identical to TRBD1. CDR3 size: 15 residues. Germline assignment: CDR1 MNHNS and CDR2 SASEGT. The trim removed 3 bases at V and 0 bases at J, leaving 2 bases unmatched. The CDR3 here is CASSDNRGSNQPQHF. CDR3 nucleotides: TGTGCCAGCAGTGACAACAGGGGTAGCAATCAGCCCCAGCATTTT.

The chain combines TRBV19 with TRBJ2-2; D gene unclear. Trimming shortened V by 6 bases and J by 6 bases, and 17 bases separated the two germline ends. This CDR3 has 15 residues. Germline CDR1 LNHDA, CDR2 SQIVND (reference sequence). The CDR3 here is CASRPGTMYSGELFF. CDR3 coding DNA: TGTGCCAGTAGACCGGGTACCATGTACTCCGGGGAGCTGTTTTTT.

This clone was observed at least ten times. The chain links TRBV11-2 to TRBJ1-2; a possible D gene is TRBD1 (5 bases). V was pared by 2 bases and J by 0 bases, with 10 bases between. Germline loops: CDR1 SGHAT, CDR2 FQNNGV. This CDR3 is built from 15 residues. The CDR3 is CASSLMQGANYGYTF. The CDR3 DNA sequence: TGTGCCAGCAGCTTAATGCAGGGAGCTAACTATGGCTACACCTTC.

J is TRBJ2-3 and V is TRBV5-1; 10 nucleotides agree with TRBD1. V dropped 4 bases and J dropped 6; count of bases not matched to a gene: 5. The CDR3 runs to 14 residues. From germline, CDR1 is SGHRS and CDR2 YFSETQ. The CDR3 DNA is TGCGCCAGCAGCACCCGGACAGGGGGTGATACGCAGTATTTT. This gives the protein CASSTRTGGDTQYF.

The V and J genes are TRBV4-1 and TRBJ2-5, with D tentatively TRBD1 (5 bases). Looked up from germline, CDR1 is MGHRA and CDR2 is YSYEKL. This CDR3 region has 13 residues. V was clipped by 4 bases and J by 3 bases, with 9 bases between them. The CDR3 region has the DNA TGCGCCAGCAGCCGCGACAGAGAAGAGACCCAGTACTTC. The encoded protein is CASSRDREETQYF.

As to this clone: Since a far larger clone is one base different, this is likely a read error. The chain carries TRBV7-6 and TRBJ1-4; 9 bases line up with TRBD1. The CDR3 contains 14 residues. Unmatched junction bases numbered 6, after V lost 5 bases and J lost 8 bases. Germline V CDR1 and CDR2: SGHVS, FNYEAQ. The CDR3 region is CASSRGQGNEKLFF. The CDR3 DNA is TGTGCCAGCAGCCGAGGACAGGGGAACGAAAAACTGTTTTTT.

This clone was seen only a few times. The rearrangement uses TRBV4-1 and TRBJ2-7; D is perhaps TRBD1 (5 bases). Germline CDR1 reads MGHRA; CDR2 reads YSYEKL. The V end was cut by 4 bases, the J end by 0 bases, with 16 bases between. The CDR3 extends over 16 amino acids. CDR3 DNA sequence: TGCGCCAGCAGCCCCGGACACGGCCCGAGCTCCTACGAGCAGTACTTC. The encoded protein is CASSPGHGPSSYEQYF.

This clone was seen repeatedly, ten times or more. V is TRBV2 and J is TRBJ2-1, with unresolved D. This CDR3 is built from 13 residues. Germline CDR1 SNHLY, CDR2 FYNNEI. With 4 bases removed from V and 5 bases from J, the gap between germline ends came to 9 bases. DNA of the CDR3: TGTGCCAGCAGTGTGGGCCCCGACAATGAGCAGTTCTTC. This codes for CASSVGPDNEQFF.

The chain is built from TRBV27 and TRBJ2-7; TRBD1 aligns across 7 bases. Germline loops: CDR1 MNHEY, CDR2 SMNVEV (reference sequence). V gave up 2 bases and J gave up 7 bases; unmatched junction bases: 5. The CDR3 is 13 amino acids. CDR3 sequence (DNA): TGTGCCAGCAGTTTAAAGGACAGGCGGGAGCAGTACTTC. This gives the protein CASSLKDRREQYF.

This clone was counted only a few times. The rearrangement joins TRBV5-4 to TRBJ2-1; D uncertain. Germline CDR1 SGHNT, CDR2 YYREEE (reference sequence). This CDR3 is 13 amino acids long. The V gene lost 0 bases and the J gene lost 9 bases, with 10 bases spanning the gap. This CDR3 is CASSLDRRSEQFF. CDR3 nucleotide sequence: TGTGCCAGCAGCTTGGATCGACGGAGTGAGCAGTTCTTC.

Concerning this clone: Other nucleotide sequences in the sample specify the same CDR3. The rearrangement joins TRBV5-1 to TRBJ2-1, with D uncertain. Germline CDR1 and CDR2: SGHRS and YFSETQ. Trimming stripped 3 bases from V and 3 bases from J, with 13 bases between. There are 15 residues in the CDR3. As DNA, the CDR3 is TGCGCCAGCAGCTCCTCTTCTGGCGGCTACAATGAGCAGTTCTTC. Its translation is CASSSSSGGYNEQFF.

The rearrangement uses TRBV27 and TRBJ2-6; 8 positions agree with TRBD1. The CDR3 contains 19 residues. With 7 bases clipped from V and 2 bases from J, the junction kept 16 bases outside the gene matches. Germline values: CDR1 MNHEY, CDR2 SMNVEV (reference sequence). The CDR3 bases are TGTGCCAGCACCCATACACTCCGGGACAGGTCCCCTGGGGCCAACGTCCTGACTTTC. Encoded protein: CASTHTLRDRSPGANVLTF.

This chain uses TRBV19 with TRBJ1-2; the D is unclear. The germline gives CDR1 LNHDA, CDR2 SQIVND (reference sequence). With 7 bases removed from V and 6 bases from J, the gap between germline ends came to 9 bases. The CDR3 loop spans 11 amino acids. The CDR3 reads CASKIEDGYTF. CDR3 bases: TGTGCCAGTAAGATAGAGGATGGCTACACCTTC. The full variable domain, rest sourced from reference TRBV19 and TRBJ1-2, is DGGITQSPKYLFRKEGQNVTLSCEQNLNHDAMYWYRQDPGQGLRLIYYSQIVNDFQKGDIAEGYSVSREKKESFPLTVTSAQKNPTAFYLCASKIEDGYTFGSGTRLTVV.

This clone occurred many times. This chain links TRBV28 with TRBJ1-5; D is uncertain. CDR3 length equals 14 residues. CDR1 is MDHEN, CDR2 SYDVKM, per germline. Trimming took 3 bases from V and 6 from J, leaving 12 bases between them. The CDR3 DNA follows: TGTGCCAGCAGTTTTCGTTCCGGTCTTCAGCCCCAGCATTTT. Translating gives CASSFRSGLQPQHF.

V gene TRBV10-3 combines with J gene TRBJ1-4; possible D gene TRBD1, 6 bases. V was pared by 4 bases and J by 10 bases, with 22 bases between. Germline CDR1 reads ENHRY; CDR2 reads SYGVKD. The CDR3 is made up of 16 amino acids. The CDR3 region has the DNA TGTGCCATCAGTGTAGACTACCGGGACACAGGAGGAAAACTGTTTTTT. Protein product: CAISVDYRDTGGKLFF.

The chain links TRBV7-9 to TRBJ1-1; maybe TRBD1 (5 bases). This CDR3 spans 12 amino acids. Trimming stripped 5 bases from V and 3 bases from J, with 7 bases between. The germline CDR1 and CDR2 sequences are SEHNR and FQNEAQ (reference sequence). CDR3 DNA: TGTGCCAGCAGCCGGGGGGACACTGAAGCTTTCTTT. Amino acid sequence: CASSRGDTEAFF.

This clone was recorded a few times. V gene TRBV27 combines with J gene TRBJ2-1; TRBD2 matches at 9 bases. The CDR3 extends over 16 amino acids. The germline CDR1 and CDR2 sequences are MNHEY and SMNVEV (reference sequence). The V and J ends lost 5 bases and 8 bases, in that order; junction bases with no gene match: 13. The CDR3 DNA follows: TGTGCCAGCAGTACCGCTCGCGGGAGGGCCCCGCATGAGCAGTTCTTC. The encoded protein is CASSTARGRAPHEQFF.

The rearrangement links TRBV11-1 to TRBJ1-4, with a tentative D call TRBD1 (6 bases). Deletions cut 5 bases from V and 2 bases from J, with 12 bases between. Germline values: CDR1 SGHAT, CDR2 FQDESV (reference sequence). CDR3 length: 15 amino acids. The CDR3 DNA reads as TGTGCCAGCAGCCGGACAGTGTCTACTAATGAAAAACTGTTTTTT. It is translated as CASSRTVSTNEKLFF.

As DNA, the CDR3 is TGTGCCAGCAGGAGGGGAATGAACACTGAAGCTTTCTTT. Protein: CASRRGMNTEAFF. The chain employs TRBV25-1 and TRBJ1-1; weak D call: TRBD1 (5 bases). Trimming took 6 bases from V and 0 from J, leaving 8 bases between them. CDR1 and CDR2 from the germline V gene are MGHDK and SYGVNS. The CDR3 extends over 13 amino acids.

The V gene is TRBV25-1, the J gene TRBJ2-5; D is possibly TRBD1 (5 bases). Trimming left V 5 bases short and J 5 bases short, with 18 bases between. The CDR3 has 15 amino acids. Germline assignment: CDR1 MGHDK and CDR2 SYGVNS. The CDR3 coding sequence is TGTGCCAGCAGTCAAGATACAGGTTCTAGTGAGACCCAGTACTTC. The encoded protein is CASSQDTGSSETQYF.